This TCR beta chain was documented in a study of blood T cell repertoires in COVID-19. Study overall: The samples span acute and convalescent COVID-19 from the United States, Italy and Spain. The analysed material was cDNA or gDNA that came from T cells, B-cell-depleted T cells, or PBMCs.

Per the original methods: Quantification of nucleated cells was approximated via reference gene primer amplification. This table comes from immunoSEQ multiplex PCR, and its TCRdb copy is limited to in-frame clones, with some not included. Clone size and the V and J calls come from that table; the DNA yielded D and trimming. The sample includes more than 150,000 clones, 84% of them seen just once. CDR1 is SQVTM and CDR2 is ANQGSEA in the germline V gene. The trim removed 6 bases at V and 4 bases at J, leaving 8 bases unmatched. The CDR3 loop spans 14 amino acids. Source material: peripheral blood. The chain has TRBV29-1 and TRBJ2-1, with TRBD2 matching 8 bases. The clonotype comes from a man between 18 and 29 years old with active or convalescent COVID-19. The DNA of the CDR3 is TGCAGCGTGATCCCCCGGGGGGGGTACAATGAGCAGTTCTTC. It is translated as CSVIPRGGYNEQFF.